This entry lists 25 T cell receptor beta chains sequenced from one sample in a study of blood T cell repertoires in COVID-19. The table came from immunoSEQ multiplex PCR; TCRdb's copy has only in-frame clones and leaves some out. The table shows hundreds of thousands of clones, with about 90% occurring only once. Sequenced sample: peripheral blood. These receptors were obtained from a woman under 30 with acute or convalescent COVID-19.

The genes are TRBV7-2 and TRBJ1-5; the match to TRBD1 covers 8 bases. Trimming cost V 2 bases and J 6 bases; bases outside gene matches: 3. The V gene's germline CDR1 is SGHTA and CDR2 FQGNSA. The CDR3 loop spans 14 amino acids. CDR3 residues: CASSLRQGFQPQHF. The CDR3 region has the DNA TGTGCCAGCAGCTTAAGACAGGGGTTTCAGCCCCAGCATTTT.

The chain combines TRBV7-9 with TRBJ1-2, with D possibly being TRBD1 (6 bases). CDR3 size: 16 residues. V lost 7 bases and J 4 bases, leaving 22 bases between the germline ends. Germline V gene sequence: CDR1 SEHNR, CDR2 FQNEAQ (reference sequence). CDR3: CASTPPERGIGYGYTF. The CDR3 region has the DNA TGTGCCAGCACCCCCCCGGAGAGGGGGATCGGCTATGGCTACACCTTC.

The chain employs TRBV7-9 and TRBJ1-1; D is undetermined. Germline-derived CDR1 and CDR2 are SEHNR and FQNEAQ (reference sequence). V was pared by 1 base and J by 7 bases, with 13 bases between. This CDR3 region has 14 residues. The CDR3 DNA sequence: TGTGCCAGCAGCTTAGGAGAGGGATCCAATGAAGCTTTCTTT. Protein: CASSLGEGSNEAFF. Combining the CDR3 with reference TRBV7-9 and TRBJ1-1 gives the whole variable domain DTGVSQNPRHKITKRGQNVTFRCDPISEHNRLYWYRQTLGQGPEFLTYFQNEAQLEKSRLLSDRFSAERPKGSFSTLEIQRTEQGDSAMYLCASSLGEGSNEAFFGQGTRLTVV.

The chain has TRBV12-3 or TRBV12-4 and TRBJ2-7; tentative D call: TRBD2 (5 bases). This CDR3 region has 12 residues. V lost 6 bases to trimming and J lost 2 bases, with 8 bases between them. The CDR3, as DNA: TGTGCCAGCAGCTACGGGACCTACGAGCAGTACTTC. Amino acid sequence: CASSYGTYEQYF.

This chain links TRBV6-5 with TRBJ2-2; 9 positions match TRBD1. Germline V CDR1 and CDR2: MNHEY, SVGAGI. There are 14 residues in the CDR3. J was trimmed by 6 bases and V by 6 bases; bases with no gene match: 5. CDR3 bases: TGTGCCAGCAGGGTACAGGGGGCCGCCGGGGAGCTGTTTTTT. It codes for CASRVQGAAGELFF.

This chain links TRBV3-1 (or the pseudogene TRBV3-2) with TRBJ1-2; possible D gene TRBD1, 6 bases. V gave up 3 bases and J gave up 0 bases, with 11 bases separating them. CDR1 is LGHDT, CDR2 YNNKEL, per germline (reference sequence). This CDR3 is built from 15 residues. CDR3 in amino acids: CASSQQDRTNYGYTF. CDR3 sequence (DNA): TGTGCCAGCAGCCAGCAGGACAGAACTAACTATGGCTACACCTTC.

This chain connects TRBV11-3 to TRBJ1-3; D is possibly TRBD1 (5 bases). The CDR3 runs to 14 residues. With 5 bases removed from V and 0 bases from J, the gap between germline ends came to 8 bases. Germline V gene lookup returns CDR1 SGHNT and CDR2 YENEEA. The CDR3 region has the DNA TGTGCCAGCAGCGTTCAGGGCTCTGGAAACACCATATATTTT. It specifies CASSVQGSGNTIYF.

V and J are TRBV28 and TRBJ2-1; D unclear. This CDR3 has 16 residues. From germline, CDR1 is MDHEN and CDR2 SYDVKM. V was clipped by 8 bases and J by 6 bases, with 23 bases between them. Written as DNA, the CDR3 is TGTGCCAGCTTCCCGACCGAATCCCCAGCGCGCAATGAGCAGTTCTTC. Residues: CASFPTESPARNEQFF.

The CDR3 sequence: CASTNRQGRASGGTSTDTQYF. The CDR3 nucleotides are TGTGCCAGCACCAACAGACAGGGCCGGGCTAGCGGGGGGACTAGCACAGATACGCAGTATTTT. J is TRBJ2-3 and V is TRBV27; 11 bases agree with TRBD2. Germline V gene sequence: CDR1 MNHEY, CDR2 SMNVEV (reference sequence). CDR3 size: 21 residues. V gave up 7 bases and J gave up 0 bases; unmatched junction bases: 21.

The J gene is TRBJ2-7, the V gene TRBV7-2; 9 bases line up with TRBD1. V trimming: 1 base; J trimming: 2 bases; junction bases outside the gene matches: 6. This CDR3 spans 16 amino acids. CDR1 SGHTA and CDR2 FQGNSA come from the germline V gene. In DNA form, the CDR3 reads TGTGCCAGCAGCTTAGGAGGGACAGGGAACACCTACGAGCAGTACTTC. Its protein product is CASSLGGTGNTYEQYF.

This clone is a singleton in its sample. The DNA of the CDR3 is TGTGCCAGCCGGACAGGGATCTACGAGCAGTACTTC. This sequence encodes CASRTGIYEQYF. The chain uses TRBV2 and TRBJ2-7; TRBD1 aligns across 8 bases. Germline V lookup: CDR1 SNHLY, CDR2 FYNNEI. V shed 8 bases, J shed 3 bases, and the junction held 3 bases outside the gene matches. The CDR3 spans 12 residues.

V gene TRBV28 combines with J gene TRBJ1-4; 9 bases match TRBD1. This CDR3 region has 17 residues. Per the germline V gene, CDR1 is MDHEN and CDR2 is SYDVKM. The V and J ends lost 5 bases and 8 bases, in that order; junction bases with no gene match: 15. CDR3 nucleotide sequence: TGTGCCAGCAGTGGGACCCAATTGGGACAGGGTTACGAAAAACTGTTTTTT. The encoded protein is CASSGTQLGQGYEKLFF.

The chain has TRBV9 and TRBJ1-3; TRBD1 might be the D (6 bases). V shed 4 bases and J shed 0 bases, with 17 bases lying between them. Per germline, CDR1 SGDLS and CDR2 YYNGEE. The CDR3 has 17 residues. CDR3 nucleotides: TGTGCCAGCAGCTTGGACAGCCGGCCAAGCTCTGGAAACACCATATATTTT. Protein sequence: CASSLDSRPSSGNTIYF.

The chain employs TRBV7-8 and TRBJ2-2; D might be TRBD2 (6 bases). The CDR3 totals 17 residues. CDR1 SGHVS and CDR2 FQNEAQ come from the germline V gene. V lost 4 bases and J 4 bases, leaving 19 bases between the germline ends. For the CDR3, the DNA is TGTGCCAGCAGCTACGCGTCGGCGGGGACCGGCACCGGGGAGCTGTTTTTT. Amino acid sequence: CASSYASAGTGTGELFF. The complete variable domain, with remaining parts taken from reference TRBV7-8 and TRBJ2-2, reads GAGVSQSPRYKVAKRGQDVALRCDPISGHVSLFWYQQALGQGPEFLTYFQNEAQLDKSGLPSDRFFAERPEGSVSTLKIQRTQQEDSAVYLCASSYASAGTGTGELFFGEGSRLTVL.

The V call is TRBV19, the J call TRBJ2-1; 15 bases align to TRBD2. CDR1 is LNHDA, CDR2 SQIVND, per germline (reference sequence). With 10 bases clipped from V and 2 bases from J, the junction kept 6 bases outside the gene matches. The CDR3 has 16 residues. CDR3 loop: CATRGLAGGTYNEQFF. CDR3 nucleotides: TGTGCCACCAGGGGACTAGCGGGGGGAACCTACAATGAGCAGTTCTTC.

This sequence joins TRBV5-8 and TRBJ1-2; no clear D. Germline V gene lookup returns CDR1 SGHTS and CDR2 YDEGEE. The V and J ends lost 6 bases and 9 bases respectively, with 18 bases between them. The CDR3 contains 13 residues. The CDR3 here is CASILFMGQSYTF. In nucleotides, the CDR3 is TGTGCCAGCATCCTATTTATGGGCCAGAGCTACACCTTC.

This clone was picked up a small number of times. This chain joins TRBV25-1 and TRBJ1-1; perhaps TRBD1 as D (5 bases). V lost 5 bases and J 4 bases, leaving 23 bases between the germline ends. The CDR3 loop spans 17 amino acids. Germline CDR1 is MGHDK and CDR2 is SYGVNS. The CDR3 reads CASSIVQGKSGVTEAFF. In DNA form, the CDR3 reads TGTGCCAGCAGTATCGTGCAGGGAAAGAGTGGGGTCACTGAAGCTTTCTTT. Looking up the rest from reference TRBV25-1 and TRBJ1-1 gives the full variable domain: EADIYQTPRYLVIGTGKKITLECSQTMGHDKMYWYQQDPGMELHLIHYSYGVNSTEKGDLSSESTVSRIRTEHFPLTLESARPSHTSQYLCASSIVQGKSGVTEAFFGQGTRLTVV.

This chain uses TRBV7-2 with TRBJ2-4, with 9 positions matching TRBD1. This CDR3 has 16 residues. Germline-derived CDR1 and CDR2 are SGHTA and FQGNSA. Germline trimming cut 3 bases from V and 6 bases from J; bases unmatched to any gene: 9. DNA of the CDR3: TGTGCCAGCAGCTTGGGACAGGGCTTGGGGGGAAACATTCAGTACTTC. It translates to CASSLGQGLGGNIQYF.

The count of this clone is one. V gene TRBV7-6 combines with J gene TRBJ2-7; maybe TRBD1 (6 bases). CDR1 SGHVS and CDR2 FNYEAQ come from the germline V gene. With 5 bases removed from V and 1 base from J, the gap between germline ends came to 6 bases. The CDR3 spans 12 residues. The CDR3 DNA is TGTGCCAGCAGCGACAGGTCCTACGAGCAGTACTTC. This sequence encodes CASSDRSYEQYF.

The chain joins TRBV7-2 to TRBJ2-7, with 8 positions matching TRBD1. Germline CDR1 SGHTA, CDR2 FQGNSA. Germline trimming cut 1 base from V and 6 bases from J; bases unmatched to any gene: 5. CDR3 length equals 14 residues. The CDR3 nucleotides read TGTGCCAGCAGCTTAGAAACAGGGGGAATCGAGCAGTACTTC. This encodes CASSLETGGIEQYF.

The chain employs TRBV4-1 and TRBJ1-1, with D unclear. The CDR3 consists of 14 residues. In germline, CDR1 is MGHRA, CDR2 YSYEKL. V was trimmed by 1 base and J by 7 bases, leaving 13 bases between them. The chain's CDR3 is CASSQVGGINEAFF. For the CDR3, the DNA is TGCGCCAGCAGCCAAGTGGGAGGGATAAATGAAGCTTTCTTT.

To note about this clone: This CDR3 is also generated by other DNA sequences in the sample. The J gene is TRBJ1-3, the V gene TRBV6-5; D is undetermined. Germline V CDR1 and CDR2: MNHEY, SVGAGI. The CDR3 runs 11 residues. Trimming took off 6 bases at V and 4 bases at J, with 4 bases between the two ends. The CDR3 bases are TGTGCCAGCAGAGCCGGAAACACCATATATTTT. Translating it yields CASRAGNTIYF.

The rearrangement joins TRBV25-1 to TRBJ1-2; weak D call: TRBD1 (6 bases). The CDR3 has 11 amino acids. Per germline, CDR1 MGHDK and CDR2 SYGVNS. V was trimmed by 10 bases and J by 7 bases, leaving 13 bases between them. Here the CDR3 DNA reads TGTGCCACCCGGGGAGGGGGTGGCTACACCTTC. Translated: CATRGGGGYTF.

In this sample, this clone turned up a few times. The chain recombines TRBV6-2 or TRBV6-3 with TRBJ2-1; no clear D gene. CDR1 and CDR2 (germline): MNHEY, SVGEGT. This CDR3 has 17 amino acids. Trimming pared 6 bases from V and 0 bases from J, leaving 18 bases between. This chain's CDR3 is CASSRIAQLSSYNEQFF. The CDR3 DNA sequence: TGTGCCAGCAGCCGAATCGCACAGCTTAGCTCCTACAATGAGCAGTTCTTC.

In this sample, this clone turned up once. This sequence joins TRBV30 and TRBJ1-1; D unclear. The germline CDR1 and CDR2 sequences are GTSNPN and SVGIG (reference sequence). The CDR3 has 13 amino acids. The V gene lost 0 bases and the J gene lost 1 base, with 6 bases spanning the gap. In nucleotides, the CDR3 is TGTGCCTGGAGTGTATACGGGAACACTGAAGCTTTCTTT. It yields the protein CAWSVYGNTEAFF.